This TCR beta chain came from a study of T cell repertoires in cytomegalovirus infection. Overall study findings and caveats: What dominated the ex vivo response were HLA-C-restricted CMV-specific TCR beta clonotypes.

Trimming cost V 5 bases and J 1 base; bases outside gene matches: 11. This CDR3 has 15 amino acids. Germline V lookup: CDR1 DFQATT, CDR2 SNEGSKA (reference sequence). This clonotype appeared a single time. Its antigen remains unknown. TCRdb passed the reads through MiXCR, listing each CDR3 protein once. The sample holds roughly 500,000 distinct CDR3 sequences; roughly a third are singletons and the top ten take about a sixth. The source of this sequence is a human donor in good health (CMV status not recorded). Some clones in this sample may be carry-over from other donors' samples. The source material was cultured PBMCs, sampled from culture after CMV antigen stimulation. V is TRBV20-1 and J is TRBJ2-7; 7 bases are shared with TRBD1. The DNA for the CDR3 is TGCAGTGCTCCCCAATGGACAGGCGTTTCCTACGAGCAGTACTTC. This translates into CSAPQWTGVSYEQYF.